The rows below give T cell receptor beta chains drawn from one sample of a study of identical twins. TCRdb reprocessed the 5' RACE reads via MiXCR and lists one record per CDR3 protein. The table includes some 1,700,000 distinct CDR3 sequences, about 30% detected once. Sequencing was carried out using cord blood. The receptor source for this set is a newborn girl in good health. Each CDR3 is given with its conserved first and last residue. Fields, in order: J gene, D gene, V gene, clone size, CDR3 protein, CDR3 DNA. D genes are given only for firm matches. Expanded clones are given a class, and other clones once, few, many or no size at all.

j_gene: TRBJ1-4; d_gene: NA; v_gene: TRBV18; abundance: few; CDR3aa: CASSPLLRGRGEKLFF; CDR3nt: TGTGCCAGCTCACCACTTTTGAGGGGAAGAGGTGAAAAACTGTTTTTT
j_gene: TRBJ2-7; d_gene: TRBD2; v_gene: TRBV7-9; abundance: NA; CDR3aa: CASSLAVTSGTYSYEQYF; CDR3nt: TGTGCCAGCAGCTTAGCTGTGACTAGCGGGACTTATTCCTACGAGCAGTACTTC
j_gene: TRBJ1-5; d_gene: TRBD1; v_gene: TRBV14; abundance: NA; CDR3aa: CASSQDSRGLLTGQPQHF; CDR3nt: TGTGCCAGCAGCCAAGATTCAAGGGGGCTACTGACGGGTCAGCCCCAGCATTTT
j_gene: TRBJ2-1; d_gene: TRBD2; v_gene: TRBV28; abundance: many; CDR3aa: CASSGEASGYNEQFF; CDR3nt: TGTGCCAGCAGTGGGGAGGCTAGCGGTTACAATGAGCAGTTCTTC
j_gene: TRBJ2-7; d_gene: TRBD2; v_gene: TRBV20-1; abundance: few; CDR3aa: CSARRLALTYEQYF; CDR3nt: TGCAGTGCTAGAAGACTAGCGCTGACCTACGAGCAGTACTTC
j_gene: TRBJ2-1; d_gene: NA; v_gene: TRBV10-3; abundance: NA; CDR3aa: CAISATSVNEQFF; CDR3nt: TGTGCCATCAGTGCGACTAGTGTCAATGAGCAGTTCTTC
j_gene: TRBJ2-7; d_gene: NA; v_gene: TRBV2; abundance: NA; CDR3aa: CASSPVLSSYEQYF; CDR3nt: TGTGCCAGCAGCCCAGTTTTGAGCTCCTACGAGCAGTACTTC
j_gene: TRBJ1-6; d_gene: NA; v_gene: TRBV28; abundance: NA; CDR3aa: CASSLGVGLQGSSPLHF; CDR3nt: TGTGCCAGCAGTTTAGGGGTGGGTTTGCAGGGAAGTTCACCCCTCCACTTT
j_gene: TRBJ1-6; d_gene: TRBD1; v_gene: TRBV27; abundance: NA; CDR3aa: CASSLGQGHGSPPHF; CDR3nt: TGTGCCAGCAGTTTGGGACAGGGTCATGGGTCACCCCCCCACTTT
j_gene: TRBJ1-2; d_gene: TRBD1; v_gene: TRBV27; abundance: NA; CDR3aa: CASSLSRTGPTYGYTF; CDR3nt: TGTGCCAGCAGTTTATCTCGGACAGGGCCCACCTATGGCTACACCTTC
j_gene: TRBJ2-1; d_gene: NA; v_gene: TRBV4-1; abundance: NA; CDR3aa: CASSQGLSDSGLANTYNEQFF; CDR3nt: TGCGCCAGCAGCCAAGGTCTCTCGGACAGCGGGCTAGCGAATACCTACAATGAGCAGTTCTTC
j_gene: TRBJ2-1; d_gene: NA; v_gene: TRBV5-5; abundance: few; CDR3aa: CASSLGAGLEQFF; CDR3nt: TGTGCCAGCAGCTTGGGGGCTGGGCTTGAGCAGTTCTTC
j_gene: TRBJ2-7; d_gene: NA; v_gene: TRBV27; abundance: few; CDR3aa: CASSLSRSLDRFYEQYF; CDR3nt: TGTGCCAGCAGCTTAAGCCGAAGCCTTGACAGATTCTACGAGCAGTACTTC
j_gene: TRBJ1-1; d_gene: NA; v_gene: TRBV12-3/TRBV12-4; abundance: NA; CDR3aa: CASRHTIRQGPTEAFF; CDR3nt: TGTGCCAGCAGACATACCATCAGGCAGGGGCCCACTGAAGCTTTCTTT
j_gene: TRBJ2-5; d_gene: TRBD1; v_gene: TRBV29-1; abundance: many; CDR3aa: CSVESGTGKETQYF; CDR3nt: TGCAGCGTTGAATCGGGGACAGGGAAAGAGACCCAGTACTTC
j_gene: TRBJ2-3; d_gene: NA; v_gene: TRBV7-6; abundance: few; CDR3aa: CASSWTATDTQYF; CDR3nt: TGTGCCAGCAGCTGGACAGCCACAGATACGCAGTATTTT